This T cell receptor (beta chain) was sequenced in a study of cytomegalovirus exposure and HLA in healthy donors. TCRdb's table, derived via immunoSEQ multiplex PCR, lists solely in-frame clones and lacks some. The sample lists 250,000 to 400,000 clones, about nine tenths occurring once. This clone was detected once. Its specificity is unknown. V dropped 0 bases and J dropped 2 bases, with 9 bases sitting between them. Germline loops: CDR1 SGDLS, CDR2 YYNGEE. There are 15 residues in the CDR3. Overall study results and limits: Rarity marked most TCR sequences, yet some public TCRs occurred in many donors. In vitro, a few CMV-associated chains proved specific for CMV antigens.

The sequencing input was PBMCs. This clonotype was obtained from a woman in her twenties or thirties in good health and CMV-seropositive. This chain joins TRBV9 and TRBJ2-1; TRBD2 might be the D (6 bases). DNA of the CDR3: TGTGCCAGCAGCGTAGTTGCGGGGACCTACAATGAGCAGTTCTTC. Amino acids: CASSVVAGTYNEQFF.